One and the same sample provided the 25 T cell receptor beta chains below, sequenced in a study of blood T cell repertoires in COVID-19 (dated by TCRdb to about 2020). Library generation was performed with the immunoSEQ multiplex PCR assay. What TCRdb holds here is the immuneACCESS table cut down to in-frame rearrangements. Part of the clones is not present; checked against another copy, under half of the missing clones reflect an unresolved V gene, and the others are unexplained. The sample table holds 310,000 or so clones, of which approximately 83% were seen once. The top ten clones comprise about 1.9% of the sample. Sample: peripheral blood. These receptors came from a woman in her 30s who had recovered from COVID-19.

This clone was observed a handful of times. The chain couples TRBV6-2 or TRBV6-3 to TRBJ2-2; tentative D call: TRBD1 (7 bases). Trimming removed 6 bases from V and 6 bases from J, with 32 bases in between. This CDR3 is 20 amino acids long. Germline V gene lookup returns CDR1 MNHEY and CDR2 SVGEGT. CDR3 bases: TGTGCCAGCAGCGACAGGGTTAGATTTAGTCCCAGTTCGGGAGCCGGGGAGCTGTTTTTT. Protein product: CASSDRVRFSPSSGAGELFF.

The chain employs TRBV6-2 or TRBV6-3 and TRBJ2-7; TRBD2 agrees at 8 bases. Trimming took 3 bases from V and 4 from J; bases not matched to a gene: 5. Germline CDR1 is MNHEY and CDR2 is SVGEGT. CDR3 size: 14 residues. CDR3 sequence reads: CASSYRGGLYEQYF. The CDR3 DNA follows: TGTGCCAGCAGTTATCGGGGGGGTCTTTACGAGCAGTACTTC.

CDR3 DNA: TGCGCCAGCAGCATAGGGACAGGTGCCTACAATGAGCAGTTCTTC. Its protein is CASSIGTGAYNEQFF. The chain combines TRBV4-1 with TRBJ2-1; 8 bases agree with TRBD1. Germline lookup yields CDR1 MGHRA and CDR2 YSYEKL. V was pared by 5 bases and J by 2 bases, with 5 bases of the junction left unmatched. The CDR3 is 15 residues long.

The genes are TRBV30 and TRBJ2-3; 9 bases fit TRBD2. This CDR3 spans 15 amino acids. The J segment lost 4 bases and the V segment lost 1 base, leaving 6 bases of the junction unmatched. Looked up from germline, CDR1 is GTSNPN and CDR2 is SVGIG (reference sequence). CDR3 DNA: TGTGCCTGGAGTGGTAGTAGCGGGGGTGCAGATACGCAGTATTTT. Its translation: CAWSGSSGGADTQYF.

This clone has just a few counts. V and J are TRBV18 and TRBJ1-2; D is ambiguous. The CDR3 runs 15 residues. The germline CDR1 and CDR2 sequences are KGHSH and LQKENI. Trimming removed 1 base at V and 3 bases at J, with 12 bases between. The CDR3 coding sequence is TGTGCCAGCTCACCACGAAACAGACCTGACTATGGCTACACCTTC. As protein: CASSPRNRPDYGYTF.

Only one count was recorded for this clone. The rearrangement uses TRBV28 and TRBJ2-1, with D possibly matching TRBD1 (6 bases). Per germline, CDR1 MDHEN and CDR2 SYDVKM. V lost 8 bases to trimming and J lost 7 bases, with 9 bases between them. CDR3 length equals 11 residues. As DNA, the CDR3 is TGTGCCAGCCCCCAGGGGAATGAGCAGTTCTTC. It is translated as CASPQGNEQFF.

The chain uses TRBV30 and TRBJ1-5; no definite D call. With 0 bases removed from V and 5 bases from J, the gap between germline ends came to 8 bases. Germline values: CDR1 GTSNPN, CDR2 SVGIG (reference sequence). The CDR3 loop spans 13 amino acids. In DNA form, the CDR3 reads TGTGCCTGGAGTGTCAGGAGGGATCAGCCCCAGCATTTT. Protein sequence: CAWSVRRDQPQHF. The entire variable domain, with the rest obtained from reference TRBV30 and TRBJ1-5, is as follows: SQTIHQWPATLVQPVGSPLSLECTVEGTSNPNLYWYRQAAGRGLQLLFYSVGIGQISSEVPQNLSASRPQDRQFILSSKKLLLSDSGFYLCAWSVRRDQPQHFGDGTRLSIL.

CDR3 protein: CASSDSWTGRTEAFF. The CDR3 nucleotides are TGTGCCAGCAGCGACTCATGGACAGGGAGAACTGAAGCTTTCTTT. The rearrangement uses TRBV7-2 and TRBJ1-1; TRBD1 matches at 8 bases. The trim removed 5 bases at V and 5 bases at J, leaving 10 bases unmatched. The CDR3 loop spans 15 amino acids. The germline gives CDR1 SGHTA, CDR2 FQGNSA.

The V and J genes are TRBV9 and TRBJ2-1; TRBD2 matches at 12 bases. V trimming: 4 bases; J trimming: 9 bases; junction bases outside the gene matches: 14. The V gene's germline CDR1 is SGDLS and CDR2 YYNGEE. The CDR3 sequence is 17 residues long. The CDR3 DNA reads TGTGCCAGCAGCCCCGGGGCACTAGCGGGAGGCCGGGGTGAGCAGTTCTTC. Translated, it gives CASSPGALAGGRGEQFF.

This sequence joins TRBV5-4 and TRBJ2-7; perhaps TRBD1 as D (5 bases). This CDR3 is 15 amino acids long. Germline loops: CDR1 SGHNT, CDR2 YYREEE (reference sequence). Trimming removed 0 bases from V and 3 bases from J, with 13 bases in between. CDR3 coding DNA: TGTGCCAGCAGCTTGGACAGGCATTCCATCTACGAGCAGTACTTC. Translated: CASSLDRHSIYEQYF.

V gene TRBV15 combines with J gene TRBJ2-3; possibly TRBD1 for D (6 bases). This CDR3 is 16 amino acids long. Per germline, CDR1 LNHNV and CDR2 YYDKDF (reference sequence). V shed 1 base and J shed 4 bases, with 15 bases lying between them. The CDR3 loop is CATSRAAGEGADTQYF. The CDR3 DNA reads TGTGCCACCAGCAGAGCGGCAGGGGAAGGTGCAGATACGCAGTATTTT.

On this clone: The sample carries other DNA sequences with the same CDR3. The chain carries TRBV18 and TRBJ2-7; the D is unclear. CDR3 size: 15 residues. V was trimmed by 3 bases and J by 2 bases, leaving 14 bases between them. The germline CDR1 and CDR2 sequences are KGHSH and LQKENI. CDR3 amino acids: CASSPPLAGAYEQYF. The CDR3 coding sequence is TGTGCCAGCTCACCGCCTCTGGCCGGAGCCTACGAGCAGTACTTC. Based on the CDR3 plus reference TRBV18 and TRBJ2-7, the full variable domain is NAGVMQNPRHLVRRRGQEARLRCSPMKGHSHVYWYRQLPEEGLKFMVYLQKENIIDESGMPKERFSAEFPKEGPSILRIQQVVRGDSAAYFCASSPPLAGAYEQYFGPGTRLTVT.

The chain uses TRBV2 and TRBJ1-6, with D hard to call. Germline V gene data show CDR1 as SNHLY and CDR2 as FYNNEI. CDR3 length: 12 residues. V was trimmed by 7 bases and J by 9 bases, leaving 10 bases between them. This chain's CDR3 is CASTQRASPLHF. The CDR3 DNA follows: TGTGCCAGCACCCAGCGTGCTTCACCCCTCCACTTT.

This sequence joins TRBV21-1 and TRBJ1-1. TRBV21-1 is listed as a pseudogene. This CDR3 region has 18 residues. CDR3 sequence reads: CASKTKGGTLTFNTEAFF. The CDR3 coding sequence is TGTGCCAGCAAGACTAAGGGGGGGACACTTACCTTCAACACTGAAGCTTTCTTT.

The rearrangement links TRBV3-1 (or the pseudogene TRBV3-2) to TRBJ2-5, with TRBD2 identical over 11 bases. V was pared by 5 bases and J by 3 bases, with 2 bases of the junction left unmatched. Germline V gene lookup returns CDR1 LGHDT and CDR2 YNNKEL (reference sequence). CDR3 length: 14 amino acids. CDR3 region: CASSDSGREETQYF. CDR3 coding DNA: TGTGCCAGCAGCGATAGCGGGAGGGAAGAGACCCAGTACTTC.

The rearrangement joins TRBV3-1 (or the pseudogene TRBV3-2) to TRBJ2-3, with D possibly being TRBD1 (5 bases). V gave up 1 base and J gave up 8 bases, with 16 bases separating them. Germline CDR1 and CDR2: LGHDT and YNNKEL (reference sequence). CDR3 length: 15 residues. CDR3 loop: CASSQVRQGRSTQYF. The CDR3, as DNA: TGTGCCAGCAGCCAAGTTAGGCAGGGAAGGAGTACGCAGTATTTT.

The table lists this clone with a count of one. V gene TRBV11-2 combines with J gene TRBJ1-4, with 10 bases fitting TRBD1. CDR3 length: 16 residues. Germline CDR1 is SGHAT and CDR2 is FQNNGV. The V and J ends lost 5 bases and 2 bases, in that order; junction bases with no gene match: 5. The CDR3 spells CASSRRQGATNEKLFF. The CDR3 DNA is TGTGCCAGCAGCCGCAGACAGGGGGCGACTAATGAAAAACTGTTTTTT.

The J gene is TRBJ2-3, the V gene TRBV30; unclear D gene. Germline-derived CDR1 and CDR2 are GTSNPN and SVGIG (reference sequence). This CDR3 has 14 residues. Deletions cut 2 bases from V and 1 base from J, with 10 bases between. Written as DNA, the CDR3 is TGTGCCTGGAGTTCTATTCTTCGCACAGATACGCAGTATTTT. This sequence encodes CAWSSILRTDTQYF.

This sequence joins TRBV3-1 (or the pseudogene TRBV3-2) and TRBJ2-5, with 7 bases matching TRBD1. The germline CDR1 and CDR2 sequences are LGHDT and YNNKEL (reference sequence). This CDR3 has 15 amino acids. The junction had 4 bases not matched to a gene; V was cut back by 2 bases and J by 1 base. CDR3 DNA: TGTGCCAGCAGCCAATACGGGACAGTCCAAGAGACCCAGTACTTC. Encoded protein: CASSQYGTVQETQYF.

CDR3 nucleotide sequence: TGTGCCAGCAGTTTGGCAGTGGGCCCCTACGAGCAGTACTTC. Translated: CASSLAVGPYEQYF. The chain uses TRBV27 and TRBJ2-7; D uncertain. Germline CDR1 and CDR2: MNHEY and SMNVEV (reference sequence). The CDR3 runs to 14 residues. V lost 3 bases and J 2 bases, leaving 11 bases between the germline ends.

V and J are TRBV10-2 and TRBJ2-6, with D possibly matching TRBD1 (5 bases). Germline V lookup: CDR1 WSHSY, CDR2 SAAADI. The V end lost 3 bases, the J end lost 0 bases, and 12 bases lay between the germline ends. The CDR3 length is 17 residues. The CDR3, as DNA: TGCGCCAGCAGTGAAGTGCCAGGGTTCTCTGGGGCCAACGTCCTGACTTTC. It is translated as CASSEVPGFSGANVLTF.

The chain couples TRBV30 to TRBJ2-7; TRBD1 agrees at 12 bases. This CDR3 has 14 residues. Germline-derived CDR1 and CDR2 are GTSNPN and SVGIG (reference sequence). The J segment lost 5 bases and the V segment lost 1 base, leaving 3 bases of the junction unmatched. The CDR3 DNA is TGTGCCTGGAGTGGGGACAGGGGGCGCGACGAGCAGTACTTC. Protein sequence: CAWSGDRGRDEQYF.

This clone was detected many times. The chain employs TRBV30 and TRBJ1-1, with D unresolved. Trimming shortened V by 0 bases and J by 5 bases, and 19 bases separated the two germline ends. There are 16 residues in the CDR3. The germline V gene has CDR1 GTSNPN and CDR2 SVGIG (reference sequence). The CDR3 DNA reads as TGTGCCTGGAGTGTACTATCCGGGTCCACGGGAACTGAAGCTTTCTTT. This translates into CAWSVLSGSTGTEAFF. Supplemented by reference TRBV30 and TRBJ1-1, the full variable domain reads SQTIHQWPATLVQPVGSPLSLECTVEGTSNPNLYWYRQAAGRGLQLLFYSVGIGQISSEVPQNLSASRPQDRQFILSSKKLLLSDSGFYLCAWSVLSGSTGTEAFFGQGTRLTVV.

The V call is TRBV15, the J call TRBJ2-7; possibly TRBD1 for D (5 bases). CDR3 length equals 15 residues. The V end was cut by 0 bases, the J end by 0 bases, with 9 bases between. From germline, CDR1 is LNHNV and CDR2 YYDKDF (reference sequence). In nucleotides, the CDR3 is TGTGCCACCAGCAGAGATCGGACAAACTCCTACGAGCAGTACTTC. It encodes CATSRDRTNSYEQYF. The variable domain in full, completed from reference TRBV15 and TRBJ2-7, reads DAMVIQNPRYQVTQFGKPVTLSCSQTLNHNVMYWYQQKSSQAPKLLFHYYDKDFNNEADTPDNFQSRRPNTSFCFLDIRSPGLGDTAMYLCATSRDRTNSYEQYFGPGTRLTVT.

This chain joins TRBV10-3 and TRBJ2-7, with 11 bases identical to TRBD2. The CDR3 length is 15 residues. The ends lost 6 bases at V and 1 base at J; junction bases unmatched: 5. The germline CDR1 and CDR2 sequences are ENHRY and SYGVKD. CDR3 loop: CAIRPGLAASYEQYF. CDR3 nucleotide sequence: TGTGCCATCAGACCGGGACTAGCGGCTTCCTACGAGCAGTACTTC.